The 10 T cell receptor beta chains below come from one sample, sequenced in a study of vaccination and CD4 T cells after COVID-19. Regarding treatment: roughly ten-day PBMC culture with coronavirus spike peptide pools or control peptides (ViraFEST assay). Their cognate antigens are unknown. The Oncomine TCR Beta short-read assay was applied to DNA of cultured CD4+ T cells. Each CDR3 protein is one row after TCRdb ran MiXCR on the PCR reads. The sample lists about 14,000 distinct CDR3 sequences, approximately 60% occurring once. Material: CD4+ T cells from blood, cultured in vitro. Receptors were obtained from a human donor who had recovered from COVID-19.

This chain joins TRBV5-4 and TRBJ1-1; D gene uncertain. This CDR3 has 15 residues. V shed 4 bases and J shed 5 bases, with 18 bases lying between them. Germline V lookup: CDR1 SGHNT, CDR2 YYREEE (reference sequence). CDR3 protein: CASSPGGGVRTEAFF. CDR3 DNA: TGTGCCAGCAGCCCCGGCGGCGGCGTTAGGACTGAAGCTTTCTTT.

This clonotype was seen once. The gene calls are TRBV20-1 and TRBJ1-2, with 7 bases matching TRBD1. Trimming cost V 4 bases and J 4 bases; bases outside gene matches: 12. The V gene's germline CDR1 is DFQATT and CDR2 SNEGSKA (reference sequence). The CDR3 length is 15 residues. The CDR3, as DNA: TGCAGTGCTACCGGGGACAGCCTGGGAAGCTATGGCTACACCTTC. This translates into CSATGDSLGSYGYTF.

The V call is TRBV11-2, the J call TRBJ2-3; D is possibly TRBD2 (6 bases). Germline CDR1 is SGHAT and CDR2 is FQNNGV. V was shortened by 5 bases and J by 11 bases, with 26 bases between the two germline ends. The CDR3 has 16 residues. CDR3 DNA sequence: TGTGCCAGCAGCCGACTAGGCCCGGGGGATAGTTTGGGGCAGTATTTT. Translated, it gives CASSRLGPGDSLGQYF.

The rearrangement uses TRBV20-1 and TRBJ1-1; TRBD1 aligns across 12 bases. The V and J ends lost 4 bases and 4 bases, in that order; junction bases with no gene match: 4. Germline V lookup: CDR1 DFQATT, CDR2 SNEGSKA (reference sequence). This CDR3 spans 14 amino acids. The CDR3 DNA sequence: TGCAGTGCTATGGGGACAGGGGGCACCACTGAAGCTTTCTTT. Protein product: CSAMGTGGTTEAFF.

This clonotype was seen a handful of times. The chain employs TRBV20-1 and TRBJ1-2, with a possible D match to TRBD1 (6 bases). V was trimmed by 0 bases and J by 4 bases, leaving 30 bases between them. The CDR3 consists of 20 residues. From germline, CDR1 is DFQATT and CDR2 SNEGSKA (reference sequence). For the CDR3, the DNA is TGCAGTGCTAGAGATCATTCTCTCTTTTCCGGGACACAAGATTTCTATGGCTACACCTTC. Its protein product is CSARDHSLFSGTQDFYGYTF.

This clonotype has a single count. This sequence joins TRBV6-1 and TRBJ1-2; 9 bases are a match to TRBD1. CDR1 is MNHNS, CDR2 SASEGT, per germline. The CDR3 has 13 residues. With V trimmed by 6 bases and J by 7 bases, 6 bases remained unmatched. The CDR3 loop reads CASSQQGAAGYTF. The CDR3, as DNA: TGTGCCAGCAGCCAACAGGGGGCGGCTGGCTACACCTTC.

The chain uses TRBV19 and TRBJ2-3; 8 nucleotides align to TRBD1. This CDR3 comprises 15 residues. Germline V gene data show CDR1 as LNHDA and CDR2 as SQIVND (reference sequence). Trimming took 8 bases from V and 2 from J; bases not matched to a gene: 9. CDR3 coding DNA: TGTGCCAGTTCGACTTGGGACAGGACCACAGATACGCAGTATTTT. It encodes CASSTWDRTTDTQYF.

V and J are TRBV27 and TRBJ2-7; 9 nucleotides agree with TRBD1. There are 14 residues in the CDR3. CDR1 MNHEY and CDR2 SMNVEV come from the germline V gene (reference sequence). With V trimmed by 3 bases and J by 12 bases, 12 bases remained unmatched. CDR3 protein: CASSLGTGTLSLYF. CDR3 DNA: TGTGCCAGCAGTTTGGGGACAGGGACACTATCCCTGTACTTC.

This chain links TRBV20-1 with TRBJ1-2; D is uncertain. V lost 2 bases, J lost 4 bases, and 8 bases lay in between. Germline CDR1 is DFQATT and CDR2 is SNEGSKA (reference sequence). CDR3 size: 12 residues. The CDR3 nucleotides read TGCAGTGCTAGAAAGGGATCCTATGGCTACACCTTC. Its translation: CSARKGSYGYTF.

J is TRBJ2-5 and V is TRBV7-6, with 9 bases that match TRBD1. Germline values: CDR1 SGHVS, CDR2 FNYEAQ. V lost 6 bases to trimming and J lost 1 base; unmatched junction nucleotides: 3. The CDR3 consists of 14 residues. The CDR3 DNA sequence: TGTGCCAGCAGTTTGGGACAGGGCCAAGAGACCCAGTACTTC. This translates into CASSLGQGQETQYF.